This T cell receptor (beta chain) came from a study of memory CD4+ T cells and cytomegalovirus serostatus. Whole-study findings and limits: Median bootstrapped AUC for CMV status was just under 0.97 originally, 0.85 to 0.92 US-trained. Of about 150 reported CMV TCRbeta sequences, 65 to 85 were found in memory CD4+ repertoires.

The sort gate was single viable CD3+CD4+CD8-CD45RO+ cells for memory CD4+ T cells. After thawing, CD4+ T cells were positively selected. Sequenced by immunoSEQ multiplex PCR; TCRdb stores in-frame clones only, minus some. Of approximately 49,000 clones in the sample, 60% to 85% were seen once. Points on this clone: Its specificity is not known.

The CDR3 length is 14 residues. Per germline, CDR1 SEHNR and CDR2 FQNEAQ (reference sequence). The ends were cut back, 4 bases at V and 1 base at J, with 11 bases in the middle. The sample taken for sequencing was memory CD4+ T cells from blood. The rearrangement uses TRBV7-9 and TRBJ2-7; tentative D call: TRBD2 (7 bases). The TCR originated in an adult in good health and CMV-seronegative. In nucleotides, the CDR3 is TGTGCCAGCAGCTCGGAGGGGGGGTCCTACGAGCAGTACTTC. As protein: CASSSEGGSYEQYF.